The 4 T cell receptor beta chains in this list originate from one sample, sequenced in a study of T-cell reconstitution after alpha-beta-depleted transplantation in children. A TCRbeta library incorporating unique molecular identifiers was prepared. TCRdb re-derived calls from the PCR reads in MiXCR, one entry per CDR3 protein. The sample has 600,000 to 800,000 distinct CDR3 sequences, around 13% seen once. The sequences come from PBMCs, collected before TCRalphabeta/CD19-depleted stem cell transplant. The receptors shown here come from a girl aged 2-10 years with congenital amegakaryocytic thrombocytopenia, due to receive a stem cell transplant.

The J gene is TRBJ2-3, the V gene TRBV29-1; D is tentatively TRBD1 or TRBD2 (6 bases each). V was trimmed by 7 bases and J by 5 bases, leaving 16 bases between them. In germline, CDR1 is SQVTM, CDR2 ANQGSEA. The CDR3 contains 13 residues. CDR3: CSAGSGGEDTQYF. The CDR3 coding sequence is TGCAGCGCTGGGTCCGGGGGCGAAGATACGCAGTATTTT.

The sample holds many counts of this clonotype. The V and J genes are TRBV5-1 and TRBJ2-1; D ambiguous. The V and J ends lost 4 bases and 7 bases respectively, with 15 bases between them. The CDR3 is 14 residues long. Germline values: CDR1 SGHRS, CDR2 YFSETQ. CDR3 amino acids: CASSPTFSWNEQFF. The CDR3 nucleotides are TGCGCCAGCAGCCCAACCTTTAGTTGGAATGAGCAGTTCTTC.

This rearrangement joins TRBV12-3 or TRBV12-4 to TRBJ2-2; D is uncertain. The germline V and J ends were trimmed by 7 bases and 6 bases, with 21 bases remaining between them. The CDR3 sequence is 16 residues long. The CDR3 region is CASTSFDSTAPGELFF. CDR3 nucleotides: TGTGCCAGCACTTCCTTCGACTCTACGGCCCCCGGGGAGCTGTTTTTT.

The chain is built from TRBV7-8 and TRBJ2-5; D is perhaps TRBD2 (6 bases). The CDR3 length is 13 residues. Germline lookup yields CDR1 SGHVS and CDR2 FQNEAQ. The V end lost 8 bases, the J end lost 3 bases, and 13 bases lay between the germline ends. CDR3 DNA: TGTGCCAGCGCTCCCGGGAGTAAAGAGACCCAGTACTTC. Translated, it gives CASAPGSKETQYF.